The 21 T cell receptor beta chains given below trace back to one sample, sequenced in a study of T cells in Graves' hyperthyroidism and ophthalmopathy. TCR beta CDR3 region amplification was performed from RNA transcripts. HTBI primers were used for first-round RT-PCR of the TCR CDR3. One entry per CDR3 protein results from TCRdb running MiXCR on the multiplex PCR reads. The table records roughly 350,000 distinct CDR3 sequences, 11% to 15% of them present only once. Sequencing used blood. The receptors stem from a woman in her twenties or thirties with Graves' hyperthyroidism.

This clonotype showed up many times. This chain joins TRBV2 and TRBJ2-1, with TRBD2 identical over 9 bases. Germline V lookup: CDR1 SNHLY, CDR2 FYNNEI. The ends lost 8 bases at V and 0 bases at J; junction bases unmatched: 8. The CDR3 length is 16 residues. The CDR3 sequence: CASLPGLASSYNEQFF. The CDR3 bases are TGTGCCAGCTTGCCAGGACTAGCGAGCTCCTACAATGAGCAGTTCTTC.

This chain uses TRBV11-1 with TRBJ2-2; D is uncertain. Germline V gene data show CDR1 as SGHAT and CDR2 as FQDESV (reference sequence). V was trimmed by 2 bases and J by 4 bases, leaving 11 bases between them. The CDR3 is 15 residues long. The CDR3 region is CASSLNSGLTGELFF. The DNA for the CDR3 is TGTGCCAGCAGCTTAAATTCAGGTCTCACCGGGGAGCTGTTTTTT.

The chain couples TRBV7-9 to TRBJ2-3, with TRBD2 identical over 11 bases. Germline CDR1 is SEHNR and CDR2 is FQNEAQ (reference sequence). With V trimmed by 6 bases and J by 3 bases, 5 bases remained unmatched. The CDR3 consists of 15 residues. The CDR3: CASRDRLAGTDTQYF. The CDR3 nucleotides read TGTGCCAGCAGAGATAGACTAGCGGGAACAGATACGCAGTATTTT.

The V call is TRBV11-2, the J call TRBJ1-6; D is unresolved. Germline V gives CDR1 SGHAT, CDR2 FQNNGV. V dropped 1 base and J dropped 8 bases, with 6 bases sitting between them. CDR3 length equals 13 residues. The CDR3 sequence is CASSLAGDSPLHF. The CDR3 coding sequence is TGTGCCAGCAGCTTAGCCGGAGATTCACCCCTCCACTTT.

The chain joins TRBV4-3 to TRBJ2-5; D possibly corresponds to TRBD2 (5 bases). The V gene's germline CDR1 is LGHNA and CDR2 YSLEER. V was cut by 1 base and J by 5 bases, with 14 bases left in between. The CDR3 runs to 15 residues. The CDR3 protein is CASSQVASRLETQYF. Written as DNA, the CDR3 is TGCGCCAGCAGCCAAGTAGCTAGCAGGCTGGAGACCCAGTACTTC.

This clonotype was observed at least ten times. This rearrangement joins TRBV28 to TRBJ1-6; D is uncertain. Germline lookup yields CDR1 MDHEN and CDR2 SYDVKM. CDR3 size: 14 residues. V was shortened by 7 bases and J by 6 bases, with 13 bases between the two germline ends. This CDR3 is CASTEPRGNSPLHF. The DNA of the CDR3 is TGTGCCAGCACGGAACCCCGGGGTAATTCACCCCTCCACTTT.

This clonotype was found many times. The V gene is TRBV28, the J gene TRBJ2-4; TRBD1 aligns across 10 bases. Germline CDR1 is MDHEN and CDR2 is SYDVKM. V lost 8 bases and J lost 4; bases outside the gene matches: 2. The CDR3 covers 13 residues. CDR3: CASEDRGKNIQYF. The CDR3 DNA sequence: TGTGCCAGCGAGGACAGGGGGAAAAACATTCAGTACTTC.

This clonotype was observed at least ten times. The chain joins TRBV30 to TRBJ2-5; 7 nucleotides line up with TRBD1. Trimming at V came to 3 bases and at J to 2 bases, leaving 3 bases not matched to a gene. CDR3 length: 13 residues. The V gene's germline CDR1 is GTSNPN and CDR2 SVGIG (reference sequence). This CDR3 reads CAWSGQVQETQYF. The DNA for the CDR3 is TGTGCCTGGAGCGGACAGGTTCAAGAGACCCAGTACTTC.

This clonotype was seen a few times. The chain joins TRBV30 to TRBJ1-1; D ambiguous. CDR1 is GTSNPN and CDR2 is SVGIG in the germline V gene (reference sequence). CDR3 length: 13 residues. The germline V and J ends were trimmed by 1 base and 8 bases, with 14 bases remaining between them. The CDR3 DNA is TGTGCCTGGAGTGGGGCCCGGGTAGGGGAAGCTTTCTTT. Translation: CAWSGARVGEAFF.

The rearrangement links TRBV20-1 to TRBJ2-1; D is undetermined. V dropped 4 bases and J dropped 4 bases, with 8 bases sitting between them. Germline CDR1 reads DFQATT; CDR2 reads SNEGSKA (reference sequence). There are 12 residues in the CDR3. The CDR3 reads CSATDGYNEQFF. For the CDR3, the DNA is TGCAGTGCTACGGACGGGTACAATGAGCAGTTCTTC.

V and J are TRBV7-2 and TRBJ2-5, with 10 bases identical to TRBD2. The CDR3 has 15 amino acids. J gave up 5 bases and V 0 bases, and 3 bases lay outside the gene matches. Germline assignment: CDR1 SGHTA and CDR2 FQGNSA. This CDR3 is CASSLASGRRETQYF. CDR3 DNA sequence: TGTGCCAGCAGCTTAGCTAGCGGGAGGAGGGAGACCCAGTACTTC.

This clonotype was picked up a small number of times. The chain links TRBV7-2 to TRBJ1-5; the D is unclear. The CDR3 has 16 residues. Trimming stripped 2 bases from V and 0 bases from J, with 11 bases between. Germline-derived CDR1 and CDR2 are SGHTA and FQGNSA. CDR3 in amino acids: CASSLIGFYSNQPQHF. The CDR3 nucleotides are TGTGCCAGCAGCTTAATAGGGTTCTATAGCAATCAGCCCCAGCATTTT. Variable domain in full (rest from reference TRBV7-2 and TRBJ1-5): GAGVSQSPSNKVTEKGKDVELRCDPISGHTALYWYRQSLGQGLEFLIYFQGNSAPDKSGLPSDRFSAERTGGSVSTLTIQRTQQEDSAVYLCASSLIGFYSNQPQHFGDGTRLSIL.

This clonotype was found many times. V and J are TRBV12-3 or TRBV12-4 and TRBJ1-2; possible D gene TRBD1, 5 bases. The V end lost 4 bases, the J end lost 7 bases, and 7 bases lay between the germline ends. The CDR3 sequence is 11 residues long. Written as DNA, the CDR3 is TGTGCCAGCAGTTCCAGGGCTGGCTACACCTTC. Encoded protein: CASSSRAGYTF.

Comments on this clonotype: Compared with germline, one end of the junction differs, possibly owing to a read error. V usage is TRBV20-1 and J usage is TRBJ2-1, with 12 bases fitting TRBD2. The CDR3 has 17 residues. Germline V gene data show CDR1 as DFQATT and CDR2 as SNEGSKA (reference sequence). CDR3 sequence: CSARDQTSGSSYNEQSF. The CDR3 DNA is TGCAGTGCTAGAGATCAGACTAGCGGGAGCTCCTACAATGAGCAGTCCTTC.

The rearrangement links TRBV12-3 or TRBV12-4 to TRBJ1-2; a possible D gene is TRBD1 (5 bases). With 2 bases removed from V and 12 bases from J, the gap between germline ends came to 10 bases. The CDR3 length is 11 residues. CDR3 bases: TGTGCCAGCAGTTTAAAGGGGAAGAACACCTTC. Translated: CASSLKGKNTF.

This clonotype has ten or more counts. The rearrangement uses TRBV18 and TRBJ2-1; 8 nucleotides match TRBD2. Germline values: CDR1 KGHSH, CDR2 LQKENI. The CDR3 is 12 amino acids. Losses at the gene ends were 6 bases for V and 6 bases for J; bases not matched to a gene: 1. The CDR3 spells CASSSGSNEQFF. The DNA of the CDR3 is TGTGCCAGCTCCAGCGGGAGCAATGAGCAGTTCTTC.

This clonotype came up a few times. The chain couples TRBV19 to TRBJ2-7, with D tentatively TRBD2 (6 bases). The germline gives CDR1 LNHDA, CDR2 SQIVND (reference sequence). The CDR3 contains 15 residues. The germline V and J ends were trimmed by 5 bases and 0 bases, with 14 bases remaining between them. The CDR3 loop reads CASSEVAESSYEQYF. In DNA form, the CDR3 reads TGTGCCAGTAGTGAGGTAGCGGAGAGCTCCTACGAGCAGTACTTC.

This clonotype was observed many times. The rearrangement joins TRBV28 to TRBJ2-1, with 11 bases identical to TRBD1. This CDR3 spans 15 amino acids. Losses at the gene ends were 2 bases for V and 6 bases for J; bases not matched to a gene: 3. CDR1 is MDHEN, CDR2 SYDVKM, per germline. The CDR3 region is CASSLTDRGLNEQFF. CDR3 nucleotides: TGTGCCAGCAGTTTAACGGACAGGGGGCTCAATGAGCAGTTCTTC.

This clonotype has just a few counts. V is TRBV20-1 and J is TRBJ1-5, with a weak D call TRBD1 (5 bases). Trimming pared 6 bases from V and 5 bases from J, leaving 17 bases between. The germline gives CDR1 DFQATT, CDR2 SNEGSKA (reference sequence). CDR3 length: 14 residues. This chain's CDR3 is CSADRDPPDQPQHF. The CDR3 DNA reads TGCAGTGCCGACCGGGACCCTCCAGATCAGCCCCAGCATTTT.

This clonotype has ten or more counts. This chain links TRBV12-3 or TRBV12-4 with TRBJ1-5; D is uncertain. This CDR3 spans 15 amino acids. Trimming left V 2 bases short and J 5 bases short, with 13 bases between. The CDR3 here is CASSLRPRGDQPQHF. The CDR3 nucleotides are TGTGCCAGCAGTTTAAGGCCCCGAGGTGATCAGCCCCAGCATTTT.

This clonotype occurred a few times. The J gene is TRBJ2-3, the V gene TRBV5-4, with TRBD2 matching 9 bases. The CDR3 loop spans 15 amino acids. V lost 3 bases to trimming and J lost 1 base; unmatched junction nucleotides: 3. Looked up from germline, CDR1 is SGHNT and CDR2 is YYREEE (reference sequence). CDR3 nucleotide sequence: TGTGCCAGCAGCTCCGGGACTAGCCGCACAGATACGCAGTATTTT. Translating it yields CASSSGTSRTDTQYF.